A single TCR beta chain is shown here with its context. The entry originates in a study of blood T cell repertoires in COVID-19. As for the study in general: Samples came from the United States, Italy and Spain, spanning acute and convalescent COVID-19. PBMCs, B-cell-depleted T cells, or T cells were the source of the cDNA or gDNA that made up the material.

J lost 4 bases, V lost 7 bases, and 17 bases had no gene match. Germline CDR1 reads SGHAT; CDR2 reads FQNNGV. The CDR3 runs to 18 residues. Original analysis: For nucleated cells, counts were estimated from reference gene primer amplification. Sequencing used immunoSEQ multiplex PCR; TCRdb keeps in-frame clones, though not all of them. V, J and clone size are taken as reported in that table, and D and trimming were inferred from the DNA itself. Of roughly 200,000 clones listed, around 86% are singletons. This receptor was identified in a man aged 60 to 69 with acute or convalescent COVID-19. The sample comprised peripheral blood. The chain is built from TRBV11-2 and TRBJ2-2, with 8 bases lining up with TRBD2. The CDR3, as DNA: TGTGCCAGCACCAAACTCTCACTGGCGGGGGGAACCACCGGGGAGCTGTTTTTT. It specifies CASTKLSLAGGTTGELFF. Supplemented by reference TRBV11-2 and TRBJ2-2, the full variable domain reads EAGVAQSPRYKIIEKRQSVAFWCNPISGHATLYWYQQILGQGPKLLIQFQNNGVVDDSQLPKDRFSAERLKGVDSTLKIQPAKLEDSAVYLCASTKLSLAGGTTGELFFGEGSRLTVL.